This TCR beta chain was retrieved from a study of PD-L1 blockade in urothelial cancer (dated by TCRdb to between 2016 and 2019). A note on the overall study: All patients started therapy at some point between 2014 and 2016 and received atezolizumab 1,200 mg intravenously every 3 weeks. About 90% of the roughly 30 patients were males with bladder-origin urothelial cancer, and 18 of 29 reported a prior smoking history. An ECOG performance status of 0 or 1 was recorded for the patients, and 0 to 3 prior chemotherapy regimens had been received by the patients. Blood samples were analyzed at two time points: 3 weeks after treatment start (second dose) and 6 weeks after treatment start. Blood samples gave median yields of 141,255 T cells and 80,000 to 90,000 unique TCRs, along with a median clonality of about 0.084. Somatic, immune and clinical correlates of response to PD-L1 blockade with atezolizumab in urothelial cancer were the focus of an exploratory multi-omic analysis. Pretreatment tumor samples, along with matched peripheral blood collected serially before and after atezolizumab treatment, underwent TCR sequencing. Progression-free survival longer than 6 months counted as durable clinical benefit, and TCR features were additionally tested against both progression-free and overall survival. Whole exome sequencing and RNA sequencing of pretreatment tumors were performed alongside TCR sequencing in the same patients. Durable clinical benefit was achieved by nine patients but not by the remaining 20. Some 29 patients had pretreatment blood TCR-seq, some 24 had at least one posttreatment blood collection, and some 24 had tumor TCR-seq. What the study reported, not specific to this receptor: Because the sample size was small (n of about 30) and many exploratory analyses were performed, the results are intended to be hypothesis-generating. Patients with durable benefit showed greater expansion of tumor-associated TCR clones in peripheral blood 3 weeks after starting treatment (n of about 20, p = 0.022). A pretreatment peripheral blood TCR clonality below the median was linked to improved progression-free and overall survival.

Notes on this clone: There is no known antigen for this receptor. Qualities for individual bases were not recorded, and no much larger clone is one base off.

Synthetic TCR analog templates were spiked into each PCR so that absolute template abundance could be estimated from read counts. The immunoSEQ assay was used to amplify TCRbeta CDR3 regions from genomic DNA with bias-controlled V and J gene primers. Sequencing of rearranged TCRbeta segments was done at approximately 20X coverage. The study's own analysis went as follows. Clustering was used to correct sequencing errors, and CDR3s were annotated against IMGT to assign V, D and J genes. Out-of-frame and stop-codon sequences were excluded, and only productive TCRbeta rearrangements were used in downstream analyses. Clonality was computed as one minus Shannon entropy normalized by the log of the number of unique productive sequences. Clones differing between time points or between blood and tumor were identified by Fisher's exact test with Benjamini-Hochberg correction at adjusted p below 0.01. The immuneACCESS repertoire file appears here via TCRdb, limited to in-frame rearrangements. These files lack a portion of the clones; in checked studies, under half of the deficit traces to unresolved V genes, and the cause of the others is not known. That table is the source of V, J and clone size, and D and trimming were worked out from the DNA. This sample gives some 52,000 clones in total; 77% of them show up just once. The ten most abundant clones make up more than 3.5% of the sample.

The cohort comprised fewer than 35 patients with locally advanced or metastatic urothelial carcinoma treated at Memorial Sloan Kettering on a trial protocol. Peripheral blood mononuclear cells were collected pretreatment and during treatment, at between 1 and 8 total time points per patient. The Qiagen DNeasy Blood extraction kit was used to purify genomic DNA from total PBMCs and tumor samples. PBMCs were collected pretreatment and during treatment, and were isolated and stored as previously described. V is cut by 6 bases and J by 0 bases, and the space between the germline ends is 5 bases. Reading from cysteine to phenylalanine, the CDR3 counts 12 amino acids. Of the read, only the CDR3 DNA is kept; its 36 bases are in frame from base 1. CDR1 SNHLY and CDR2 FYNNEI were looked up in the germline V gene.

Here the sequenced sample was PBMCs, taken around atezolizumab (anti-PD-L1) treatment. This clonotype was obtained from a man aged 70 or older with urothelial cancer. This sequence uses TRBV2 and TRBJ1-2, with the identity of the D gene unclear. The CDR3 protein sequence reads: CASRRANYGYTF. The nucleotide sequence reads TGTGCCAGCAGGCGAGCTAACTATGGCTACACCTTC.